These 26 T cell receptor beta chains were all obtained from the same sample, sequenced in a study of blood T cell repertoires in COVID-19. Sequenced by immunoSEQ multiplex PCR; TCRdb stores in-frame clones only, minus some. The table lists fewer than 120,000 clones, roughly four fifths of them singletons. Sequenced sample: peripheral blood. The receptors were gathered from a woman aged 55 to 70 with acute or convalescent COVID-19.

The genes are TRBV7-3 and TRBJ2-3; 13 nucleotides align to TRBD2. The V gene's germline CDR1 is SGHTA and CDR2 FQGTGA. Trimming removed 2 bases from V and 6 bases from J; junction bases left unmatched: 5. The CDR3 covers 16 residues. The CDR3 DNA reads TGTGCCAGCAGCTTAGGACTAGCGGGGGCCCGGGATACGCAGTATTTT. It specifies CASSLGLAGARDTQYF.

The J gene is TRBJ2-7, the V gene TRBV5-4, with 7 nucleotides matching TRBD1. Germline V gene sequence: CDR1 SGHNT, CDR2 YYREEE (reference sequence). After removal of 4 bases from V and 4 bases from J, the junction contained 11 bases not matched to a gene. This CDR3 contains 15 residues. CDR3 protein: CASSDYGTVRYEQYF. The CDR3 DNA reads as TGTGCCAGCAGCGATTACGGGACAGTTCGTTACGAGCAGTACTTC.

This clone was recorded a few times. V gene TRBV9 combines with J gene TRBJ1-1; D is undetermined. Trimming cost V 3 bases and J 7 bases, with 13 bases left between them. Germline V lookup: CDR1 SGDLS, CDR2 YYNGEE. CDR3 length equals 13 residues. CDR3 DNA sequence: TGTGCCAGCAGCGCCAACCCTGGCAGTGAAGCTTTCTTT. The encoded protein is CASSANPGSEAFF.

The chain uses TRBV6-6 and TRBJ1-5; D possibly corresponds to TRBD1 (6 bases). The CDR3 has 14 amino acids. Germline loops: CDR1 MNHNY, CDR2 SVGAGI (reference sequence). The V and J ends lost 10 bases and 2 bases respectively, with 15 bases between them. The CDR3 sequence: CATSPRGGNQPQHF. The CDR3, as DNA: TGTGCCACCTCCCCCAGGGGAGGCAATCAGCCCCAGCATTTT.

This clone was seen a single time. The chain employs TRBV11-3 and TRBJ2-3; D gene unclear. Per the germline V gene, CDR1 is SGHNT and CDR2 is YENEEA. The CDR3 totals 15 residues. V lost 5 bases and J 1 base, leaving 13 bases between the germline ends. The chain's CDR3 is CASSSVGTRTDTQYF. CDR3 in DNA: TGTGCCAGCAGCAGCGTTGGCACCCGCACAGATACGCAGTATTTT.

The chain links TRBV6-1 to TRBJ1-1; 8 positions agree with TRBD1. The length of the CDR3 is 15 residues. Per the germline V gene, CDR1 is MNHNS and CDR2 is SASEGT. After removal of 6 bases from V and 1 base from J, the junction contained 7 bases not matched to a gene. Written as DNA, the CDR3 is TGTGCCAGCAGAGAAATCCAGGGGGCGAACACTGAAGCTTTCTTT. It yields the protein CASREIQGANTEAFF.

J is TRBJ1-1 and V is TRBV6-6; 9 bases map to TRBD1. Germline V gene sequence: CDR1 MNHNY, CDR2 SVGAGI (reference sequence). CDR3 length: 15 amino acids. V shed 5 bases and J 2 bases; nucleotides not matched to a gene: 6. The CDR3 DNA is TGTGCCAGCAGTCCGCCGGGACAGGGAAACACTGAAGCTTTCTTT. It encodes CASSPPGQGNTEAFF.

This clone was seen a few times. This sequence joins TRBV5-1 and TRBJ1-2; the match to TRBD1 covers 7 bases. Trimming removed 0 bases from V and 4 bases from J; junction bases left unmatched: 9. CDR3 size: 16 residues. Germline-derived CDR1 and CDR2 are SGHRS and YFSETQ. The CDR3 region has the DNA TGCGCCAGCAGCTTGGGCGACAGGGCCACCTTCTATGGCTACACCTTC. This translates into CASSLGDRATFYGYTF.

This clone has just one count. The rearrangement uses TRBV28 and TRBJ1-6, with D perhaps matching TRBD1 (5 bases). CDR3 length: 16 amino acids. V lost 8 bases to trimming and J lost 5 bases, with 19 bases between them. The germline gives CDR1 MDHEN, CDR2 SYDVKM. The CDR3 DNA is TGTGCCAGCTACCACCTCACTGCGGGGGATAATTCACCCCTCCACTTT. As protein: CASYHLTAGDNSPLHF.

The chain is built from TRBV7-2 and TRBJ1-2; tentatively, D is TRBD1 (5 bases). The CDR3 sequence is 15 residues long. Germline assignment: CDR1 SGHTA and CDR2 FQGNSA. Between the trimmed V and J ends, which lost 5 bases and 2 bases, there was a span of 15 bases. The CDR3 nucleotides read TGTGCCAGCAGCCATCATGACAGACCCAACTATGGCTACACCTTC. Translating gives CASSHHDRPNYGYTF.

A few counts support this clone. The chain couples TRBV27 to TRBJ2-7; 7 nucleotides align to TRBD1. J gave up 6 bases and V 2 bases, and 4 bases lay outside the gene matches. Germline V gives CDR1 MNHEY, CDR2 SMNVEV (reference sequence). The CDR3 runs to 13 residues. Here the CDR3 reads CASSLEGASEQYF. The CDR3 DNA reads as TGTGCCAGCAGTTTAGAGGGGGCCTCCGAGCAGTACTTC.

J is TRBJ2-2 and V is TRBV7-2; 7 bases align to TRBD2. V was clipped by 2 bases and J by 6 bases; unmatched bases: 6. CDR1 SGHTA and CDR2 FQGNSA come from the germline V gene. The CDR3 has 15 amino acids. CDR3 nucleotides: TGTGCCAGCAGCTTAACCCTGGCGGGGGCCGGGGAGCTGTTTTTT. It translates to CASSLTLAGAGELFF.

This clone was counted a single time. The J gene is TRBJ2-7, the V gene TRBV5-4, with TRBD1 identical over 9 bases. The CDR3 covers 14 residues. CDR1 and CDR2 from the germline V gene are SGHNT and YYREEE (reference sequence). The V and J ends lost 3 bases and 3 bases, in that order; junction bases with no gene match: 4. CDR3 residues: CASSSPGQGYEQYF. CDR3 nucleotides: TGTGCCAGCAGCTCGCCGGGACAGGGCTACGAGCAGTACTTC.

This chain links TRBV2 with TRBJ1-5; D is ambiguous. The CDR3 sequence is 13 residues long. Trimming removed 8 bases from V and 5 bases from J, with 13 bases in between. Germline values: CDR1 SNHLY, CDR2 FYNNEI. CDR3 protein: CASRTGSDQPQHF. The CDR3 DNA is TGTGCCAGCCGGACGGGGAGCGATCAGCCCCAGCATTTT.

This chain uses TRBV4-3 with TRBJ1-3; D gene unclear. The CDR3 consists of 15 residues. With 4 bases removed from V and 1 base from J, the gap between germline ends came to 11 bases. CDR1 is LGHNA and CDR2 is YSLEER in the germline V gene. The CDR3 sequence: CASSPEGGSGNTIYF. CDR3 nucleotides: TGCGCCAGCAGCCCGGAGGGCGGTTCTGGAAACACCATATATTTT.

The chain has TRBV27 and TRBJ1-5; D might be TRBD1 (6 bases). Between the trimmed V and J ends, which lost 4 bases and 6 bases, there was a span of 13 bases. The CDR3 consists of 14 residues. In germline, CDR1 is MNHEY, CDR2 SMNVEV (reference sequence). Written as DNA, the CDR3 is TGTGCCAGCAGTTATTCAGGGGTTTTTCAGCCCCAGCATTTT. Translation gives CASSYSGVFQPQHF.

V and J are TRBV18 and TRBJ1-5, with D uncertain. CDR1 is KGHSH and CDR2 is LQKENI in the germline V gene. Trimming stripped 5 bases from V and 6 bases from J, with 14 bases between. CDR3 size: 14 residues. CDR3 DNA: TGTGCCAGCTCAAATGAGCCCCCCGTTCAGCCCCAGCATTTT. It specifies CASSNEPPVQPQHF. Based on the CDR3 plus reference TRBV18 and TRBJ1-5, the full variable domain is NAGVMQNPRHLVRRRGQEARLRCSPMKGHSHVYWYRQLPEEGLKFMVYLQKENIIDESGMPKERFSAEFPKEGPSILRIQQVVRGDSAAYFCASSNEPPVQPQHFGDGTRLSIL.

The chain has TRBV4-3 and TRBJ2-1, with 8 bases identical to TRBD1. V shed 1 base, J shed 9 bases, and the junction held 11 bases outside the gene matches. This CDR3 is built from 16 residues. Germline CDR1 and CDR2: LGHNA and YSLEER. CDR3 nucleotides: TGCGCCAGCAGCCAAGGGTCAGGACAGGGTCGGCTTGAGCAGTTCTTC. This gives the protein CASSQGSGQGRLEQFF.

The rearrangement uses TRBV7-3 and TRBJ2-2; D perhaps matches TRBD2 (6 bases). V was cut by 1 base and J by 3 bases, with 9 bases left in between. This CDR3 contains 15 residues. Germline V gene lookup returns CDR1 SGHTA and CDR2 FQGTGA. The CDR3 spells CASSLRGEDTGELFF. DNA of the CDR3: TGTGCCAGCAGCTTAAGGGGGGAGGACACCGGGGAGCTGTTTTTT.

This chain joins TRBV7-2 and TRBJ2-3; 13 bases line up with TRBD2. CDR1 is SGHTA and CDR2 is FQGNSA in the germline V gene. The CDR3 totals 16 residues. J gave up 3 bases and V 3 bases, and 3 bases lay outside the gene matches. Here the CDR3 DNA reads TGTGCCAGCAGCTTTACTAGCGGGGGGGGTACAGATACGCAGTATTTT. Translating it yields CASSFTSGGGTDTQYF.

The V call is TRBV30, the J call TRBJ1-1; 7 nucleotides line up with TRBD1. The V gene's germline CDR1 is GTSNPN and CDR2 SVGIG (reference sequence). The CDR3 consists of 15 residues. V lost 3 bases, J lost 0 bases, and 7 bases stayed unmatched. Here the CDR3 DNA reads TGTGCCTGGAGCTCTATGGGACAGCTGAACACTGAAGCTTTCTTT. Its translation is CAWSSMGQLNTEAFF.

CDR3 in amino acids: CASSLQGDNEKLFF. CDR3 nucleotide sequence: TGTGCCAGCAGCTTGCAGGGGGATAATGAAAAACTGTTTTTT. The chain links TRBV5-5 to TRBJ1-4; the match to TRBD1 covers 7 bases. Germline CDR1 reads SGHKS; CDR2 reads YYEKEE (reference sequence). The V segment lost 1 base and the J segment 4 bases; nucleotides outside the gene matches: 1. The CDR3 sequence is 14 residues long.

This rearrangement joins TRBV7-7 to TRBJ1-3, with a weak D call TRBD1 (6 bases). The CDR3 is 15 amino acids. Germline CDR1 reads SSHAT; CDR2 reads FNYEAQ (reference sequence). V shed 1 base and J shed 4 bases, with 11 bases lying between them. CDR3 region: CASSLGGGPGNTIYF. CDR3 coding DNA: TGTGCCAGCAGCTTAGGGGGGGGGCCCGGAAACACCATATATTTT.

CDR3 in amino acids: CAWVALAGTGELFF. The CDR3, as DNA: TGTGCCTGGGTGGCACTAGCGGGGACCGGGGAGCTGTTTTTT. The chain recombines TRBV30 with TRBJ2-2; 10 positions agree with TRBD2. Trimming cost V 5 bases and J 5 bases; bases outside gene matches: 5. Per germline, CDR1 GTSNPN and CDR2 SVGIG (reference sequence). This CDR3 spans 14 amino acids.

The rearrangement joins TRBV7-2 to TRBJ2-1; a possible D gene is TRBD1 (6 bases). The V and J ends lost 4 bases and 6 bases respectively, with 22 bases between them. The CDR3 extends over 17 amino acids. Per the germline V gene, CDR1 is SGHTA and CDR2 is FQGNSA. The CDR3, as DNA: TGTGCCAGCAGCTACGCCCGGGGAAGGGGGACCCTCAATGAGCAGTTCTTC. It is translated as CASSYARGRGTLNEQFF.

This clone has only a few counts. J is TRBJ2-7 and V is TRBV6-6; 9 nucleotides match TRBD2. The CDR3 runs 16 residues. CDR1 MNHNY and CDR2 SVGAGI come from the germline V gene (reference sequence). V trimming: 6 bases; J trimming: 11 bases; junction bases outside the gene matches: 20. The CDR3 loop is CASSTSSGTSLTLEYF. The CDR3 nucleotides read TGTGCCAGCAGCACCTCCTCCGGGACTAGCCTTACCTTGGAGTACTTC.